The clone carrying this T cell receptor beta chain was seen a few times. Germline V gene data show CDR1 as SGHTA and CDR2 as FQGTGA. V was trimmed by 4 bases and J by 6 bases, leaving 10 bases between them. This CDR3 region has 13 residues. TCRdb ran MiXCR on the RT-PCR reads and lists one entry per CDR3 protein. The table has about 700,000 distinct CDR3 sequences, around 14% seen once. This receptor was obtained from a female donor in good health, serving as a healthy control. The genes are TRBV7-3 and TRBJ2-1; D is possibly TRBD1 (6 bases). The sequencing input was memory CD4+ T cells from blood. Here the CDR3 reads CASSSDRSNEQFF. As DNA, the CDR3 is TGTGCCAGCAGCTCCGACAGGTCCAATGAGCAGTTCTTC. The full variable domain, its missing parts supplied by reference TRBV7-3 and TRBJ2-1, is GAGVSQTPSNKVTEKGKYVELRCDPISGHTALYWYRQSLGQGPEFLIYFQGTGAADDSGLPNDRFFAVRPEGSVSTLKIQRTERGDSAVYLCASSSDRSNEQFFGPGTRLTVL.